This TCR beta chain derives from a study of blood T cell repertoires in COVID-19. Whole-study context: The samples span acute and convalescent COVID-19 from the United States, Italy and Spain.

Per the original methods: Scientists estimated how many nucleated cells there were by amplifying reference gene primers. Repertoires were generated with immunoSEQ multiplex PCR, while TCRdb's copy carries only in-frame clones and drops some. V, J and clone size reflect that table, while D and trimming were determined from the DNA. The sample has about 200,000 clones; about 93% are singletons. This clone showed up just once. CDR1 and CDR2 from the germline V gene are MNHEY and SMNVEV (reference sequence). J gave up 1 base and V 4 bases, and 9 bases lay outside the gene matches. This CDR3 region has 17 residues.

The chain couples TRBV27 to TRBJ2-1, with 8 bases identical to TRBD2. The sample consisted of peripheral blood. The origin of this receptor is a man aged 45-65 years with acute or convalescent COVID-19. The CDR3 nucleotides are TGTGCCAGCAGTTCGCGGAGCAGCGGGAGTTCCTACAATGAGCAGTTCTTC. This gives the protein CASSSRSSGSSYNEQFF.